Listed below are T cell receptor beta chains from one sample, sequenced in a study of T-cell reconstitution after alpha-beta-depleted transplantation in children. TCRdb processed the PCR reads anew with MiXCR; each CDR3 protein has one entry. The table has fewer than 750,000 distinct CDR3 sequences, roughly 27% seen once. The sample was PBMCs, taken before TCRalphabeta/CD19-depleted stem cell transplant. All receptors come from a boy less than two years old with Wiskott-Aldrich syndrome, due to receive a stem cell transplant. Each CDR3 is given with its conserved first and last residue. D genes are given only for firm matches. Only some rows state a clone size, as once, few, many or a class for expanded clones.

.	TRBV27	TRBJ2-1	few	CASSLGPYRGGEQFF	TGTGCCAGCAGTTTAGGACCATACAGGGGGGGTGAGCAGTTCTTC
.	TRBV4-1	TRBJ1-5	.	CASSQRLLGNQPQHF	TGCGCCAGCAGCCAACGGCTTTTGGGTAATCAGCCCCAGCATTTT
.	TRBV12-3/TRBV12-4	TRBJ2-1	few	CASSQTGGDYNEQFF	TGTGCCAGCAGCCAAACGGGCGGCGACTACAATGAGCAGTTCTTC
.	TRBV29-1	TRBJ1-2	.	CSVETYPSYGYTF	TGCAGCGTTGAAACCTATCCTTCCTATGGCTACACCTTC
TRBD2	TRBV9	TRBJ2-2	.	CASSTRTSGKRISPTGELFF	TGTGCCAGCAGCACCAGGACTAGCGGGAAAAGGATCTCCCCCACCGGGGAGCTGTTTTTT
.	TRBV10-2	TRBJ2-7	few	CASSGGTAPYEQYF	TGCGCCAGCTCAGGCGGGACGGCCCCCTACGAGCAGTACTTC
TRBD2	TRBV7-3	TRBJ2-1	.	CASSAPGLGGGNEQFF	TGTGCCAGCAGCGCCCCGGGACTAGGAGGGGGGAATGAGCAGTTCTTC
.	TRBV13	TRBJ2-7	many	CASSLSANEQYF	TGTGCCAGCAGCTTGTCGGCTAACGAGCAGTACTTC
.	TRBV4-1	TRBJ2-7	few	CASSQVVAVEQYF	TGCGCCAGCAGCCAAGTTGTCGCCGTTGAGCAGTACTTC
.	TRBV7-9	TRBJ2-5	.	CASSPRTELQETQYF	TGTGCCAGCAGCCCGAGGACAGAGTTACAAGAGACCCAGTACTTC
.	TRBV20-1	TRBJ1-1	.	CSAREGASTEAFF	TGCAGTGCTAGAGAGGGTGCGTCCACTGAAGCTTTCTTT
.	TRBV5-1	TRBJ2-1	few	CASTRGRENYNEQFF	TGCGCCAGCACCCGAGGGCGGGAAAATTACAATGAGCAGTTCTTC
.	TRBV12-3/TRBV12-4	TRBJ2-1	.	CASSYVTQISSYNEQFF	TGTGCCAGCAGTTACGTTACCCAAATCAGCTCCTACAATGAGCAGTTCTTC
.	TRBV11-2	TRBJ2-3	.	CASSFRDTSTDTQYF	TGTGCCAGCAGCTTTAGGGACACCAGCACAGATACGCAGTATTTT
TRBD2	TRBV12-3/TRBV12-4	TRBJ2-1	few	CASRPLLILGGGNEQFF	TGTGCCAGCCGACCTTTACTAATTCTGGGGGGGGGCAATGAGCAGTTCTTC
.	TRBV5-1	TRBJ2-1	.	CASSLRISVDEQFF	TGCGCCAGCAGCCTAAGGATTAGCGTGGATGAGCAGTTCTTC
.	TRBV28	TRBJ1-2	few	CASSSPAGLGGYTF	TGTGCCAGCAGTTCCCCCGCTGGGCTCGGTGGCTACACCTTC
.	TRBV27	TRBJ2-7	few	CASSLEGAPIYEQYF	TGTGCCAGCAGTTTAGAGGGAGCCCCAATCTACGAGCAGTACTTC
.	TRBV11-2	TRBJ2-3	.	CASSLWPSTDTQYF	TGTGCCAGCAGCTTATGGCCTAGCACAGATACGCAGTATTTT
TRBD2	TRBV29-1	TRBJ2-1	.	CSVGLAGDDEQFF	TGCAGCGTCGGACTAGCGGGAGACGATGAGCAGTTCTTC
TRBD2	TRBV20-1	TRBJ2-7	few	CSARTTASGSPEQYF	TGCAGTGCCCGTACGACGGCTAGCGGGAGTCCCGAGCAGTACTTC